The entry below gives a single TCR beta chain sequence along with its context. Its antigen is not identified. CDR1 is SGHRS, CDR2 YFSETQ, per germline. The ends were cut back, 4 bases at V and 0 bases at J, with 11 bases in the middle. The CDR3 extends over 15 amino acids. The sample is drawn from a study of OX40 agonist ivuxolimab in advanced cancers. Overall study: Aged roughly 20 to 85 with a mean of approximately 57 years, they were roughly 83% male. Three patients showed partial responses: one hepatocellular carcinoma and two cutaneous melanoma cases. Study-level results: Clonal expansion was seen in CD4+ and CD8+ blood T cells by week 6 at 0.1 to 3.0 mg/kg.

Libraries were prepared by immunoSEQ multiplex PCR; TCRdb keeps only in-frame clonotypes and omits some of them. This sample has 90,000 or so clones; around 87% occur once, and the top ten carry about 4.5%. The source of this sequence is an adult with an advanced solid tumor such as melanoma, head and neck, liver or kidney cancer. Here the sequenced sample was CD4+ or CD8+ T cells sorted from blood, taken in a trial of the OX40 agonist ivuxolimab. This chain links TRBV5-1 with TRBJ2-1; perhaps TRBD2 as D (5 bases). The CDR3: CASSPSTSSYNEQFF. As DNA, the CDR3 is TGCGCCAGCAGCCCTTCCACTAGCTCCTACAATGAGCAGTTCTTC.